Reported below is one T cell receptor beta chain. Its antigen is still unknown. One base away there is no much larger clone; base qualities are not given. The immunoSEQ Assay, a bias-controlled multiplex PCR, was used to amplify TCRbeta CDR3 regions from genomic DNA. In the authors' own workflow: Nucleated cell counts per sample were estimated from amplification of reference gene primers within the assay. To quantify the absolute abundance of each unique TCRbeta CDR3 rearrangement, sequence reads were collapsed and filtered. For each sample, productive Simpson clonality was calculated as the square root of Simpson's diversity index across productive rearrangements. TCRdb retrieved this table from immuneACCESS and kept in-frame rearrangements only. Not all clones are present; in checked studies, unresolved V genes account for under half, and no reason is known for the remainder. That table gives V, J and clone size, and the DNA gave D and trimming. This sample gives under 85,000 clones in total; about 88% of them show up just once. The ten largest clones add up to less than 15% of the sample.

Spanning cysteine to phenylalanine, the CDR3 consists of 14 amino acids. CDR3 DNA is the only sequence kept; it has 42 bases, read in frame from the first base. Looking up the germline V gene yields CDR1 SGHRS and CDR2 YFSETQ. The junction shows trimming of 0 bases on V and 1 base on J, plus 7 bases between the germline ends. This sample is part of a study of blood T cell repertoires in COVID-19 (TCRdb year 2020). With regard to the full study: Samples from collaborators originated in the United States, Italy and Spain and spanned both the acute and convalescent phases of COVID-19. Deeply sampled blood TCRbeta repertoires from subjects exposed to, actively infected with, or recovered from COVID-19 were included in the dataset. The prospective study material was composed of cDNA or gDNA derived from T cells, B-cell-depleted T cells, or PBMCs. The repertoires were released in a freely available public database meant as a resource for research on the immune response to SARS-CoV-2. Where HLA class I and class II types were available, the types were taken from metadata supplied by the sample provider, not from assay-based typing. Samples came from the ongoing ImmuneRACE study (first 160 participants) plus 1,254 subjects from 6 global collaborators. The sample metadata nearly always contained a de-identified subject ID, COVID-19 status, age in years and sex. Summary of the overall study and its limitations: The amount of clinical and demographic metadata varied by source and participant and was provided uncurated.

Collaborating institutions collected whole blood in K2EDTA tubes following their own protocols. For TCRbeta analysis, collaborator samples were shipped as frozen whole blood, as isolated PBMCs, or as DNA extracted from either sample type. The sequence derives from a man between 65 and 85 years old with active or convalescent COVID-19. What was sequenced was peripheral blood. The chain joins TRBV5-1 to TRBJ2-5; no confident D gene assignment can be made. The DNA reads as follows: TGCGCCAGCAGCTTGGGACAATTCCAAGAGACCCAGTACTTC. Its product reads: CASSLGQFQETQYF.